One and the same sample provided the 11 T cell receptor beta chains below, sequenced in a study of cytomegalovirus exposure and HLA in healthy donors. The primer mix had 60 Vbeta and 13 Jbeta primers. The repertoire was sequenced with immunoSEQ multiplex PCR; TCRdb's copy has only in-frame clones and lacks some. The sample yields around 110,000 clones, around 72% seen once. Specimen: PBMCs. The source is a woman between 40 and 55 years old in good health and CMV-seropositive.

The CDR3 loop reads CASSFGQSQETQYF. DNA of the CDR3: TGCGCCAGCAGCTTCGGACAGTCCCAGGAGACCCAGTACTTC. The chain carries TRBV5-1 and TRBJ2-5; a possible D gene is TRBD1 (6 bases). V dropped 2 bases and J dropped 5 bases, with 13 bases sitting between them. The CDR3 totals 14 residues. CDR1 is SGHRS, CDR2 YFSETQ, per germline.

CDR3 in DNA: TGCACCAGCAGCCAAGTCATCGCGGGGGGGCACGAGACCCAGTACTTC. This sequence encodes CTSSQVIAGGHETQYF. The chain has TRBV1 and TRBJ2-5; the DNA was not compared with TRBD2, the D call given in the table. TRBV1 is a documented pseudogene. The CDR3 loop spans 16 amino acids.

The V call is TRBV9, the J call TRBJ1-2; D is possibly TRBD1 (5 bases). V was clipped by 0 bases and J by 8 bases, with 20 bases between them. Germline loops: CDR1 SGDLS, CDR2 YYNGEE. CDR3 length: 16 amino acids. The CDR3: CASSVEPTGGGYGYTF. CDR3 coding DNA: TGTGCCAGCAGCGTAGAGCCCACCGGGGGGGGGTACGGCTACACCTTC. Using reference TRBV9 and TRBJ1-2 for the parts outside the CDR3, the full variable domain is DSGVTQTPKHLITATGQRVTLRCSPRSGDLSVYWYQQSLDQGLQFLIQYYNGEERAKGNILERFSAQQFPDLHSELNLSSLELGDSALYFCASSVEPTGGGYGYTFGSGTRLTVV.

The chain has TRBV19 and TRBJ1-2, with D perhaps TRBD1 (5 bases). Deletions cut 5 bases from V and 4 bases from J, with 17 bases between. Germline loops: CDR1 LNHDA, CDR2 SQIVND (reference sequence). The CDR3 extends over 15 amino acids. Here the CDR3 reads CASSLAQERVYGYTF. Here the CDR3 DNA reads TGTGCCAGTAGTCTAGCACAGGAGCGGGTCTATGGCTACACCTTC. Using reference TRBV19 and TRBJ1-2 for the parts outside the CDR3, the full variable domain is DGGITQSPKYLFRKEGQNVTLSCEQNLNHDAMYWYRQDPGQGLRLIYYSQIVNDFQKGDIAEGYSVSREKKESFPLTVTSAQKNPTAFYLCASSLAQERVYGYTFGSGTRLTVV.

The gene calls are TRBV4-3 and TRBJ2-1; TRBD2 agrees at 10 bases. This CDR3 spans 17 amino acids. The J segment lost 6 bases and the V segment lost 5 bases, leaving 13 bases of the junction unmatched. Germline values: CDR1 LGHNA, CDR2 YSLEER. The CDR3 nucleotides read TGCGCCAGCAGCTTCAGCGGGGGGGCCAGGAGAGCCAATGAGCAGTTCTTC. Encoded protein: CASSFSGGARRANEQFF.

The gene calls are TRBV5-1 and TRBJ2-7; 7 bases match TRBD1. This CDR3 region has 15 residues. Germline-derived CDR1 and CDR2 are SGHRS and YFSETQ. V dropped 0 bases and J dropped 3; count of bases not matched to a gene: 6. CDR3 sequence reads: CASSLGGTEFYEQYF. CDR3 in DNA: TGCGCCAGCAGCTTGGGGGGGACAGAGTTCTACGAGCAGTACTTC.

Remarks on this clone: A read error may produce the germline difference seen at one junction end. The chain has TRBV2 and TRBJ2-1; weak D call: TRBD1 (6 bases). The CDR3 is made up of 12 amino acids. CDR1 SNHLY and CDR2 FYNNEI come from the germline V gene. CDR3 amino acids: CASTEQGYEQFF. The CDR3, as DNA: TGTGCCAGCACTGAACAGGGCTATGAGCAGTTCTTC.

The V gene is TRBV7-2, the J gene TRBJ1-2; 8 bases agree with TRBD1. The germline V gene has CDR1 SGHTA and CDR2 FQGNSA. The CDR3 consists of 13 residues. J gave up 7 bases and V 3 bases, and 4 bases lay outside the gene matches. CDR3 protein: CTSSFQGALGYTF. The CDR3 DNA sequence: TGTACCAGCAGCTTCCAGGGGGCTCTTGGCTACACCTTC.

The sample holds a few counts of this clone. This chain joins TRBV28 and TRBJ1-3, with TRBD1 matching over 7 bases. V gave up 4 bases and J gave up 2 bases; unmatched junction bases: 5. From germline, CDR1 is MDHEN and CDR2 SYDVKM. The CDR3 length is 15 residues. In DNA form, the CDR3 reads TGTGCCAGCAGTTCCTTGGGGACAGCTGGAAACACCATATATTTT. Translated: CASSSLGTAGNTIYF.

This clone was counted between two and nine times. The chain carries TRBV7-9 and TRBJ1-1, with 7 bases fitting TRBD1. The CDR3 has 15 residues. Germline assignment: CDR1 SEHNR and CDR2 FQNEAQ (reference sequence). The J segment lost 5 bases and the V segment lost 5 bases, leaving 11 bases of the junction unmatched. The DNA of the CDR3 is TGTGCCAGCAGCCCAGGGACAGTTACGTGGACTGAAGCTTTCTTT. Amino acids: CASSPGTVTWTEAFF.

This chain joins TRBV5-4 and TRBJ2-5; TRBD1 might be the D (5 bases). Germline V gene sequence: CDR1 SGHNT, CDR2 YYREEE (reference sequence). The germline V and J ends were trimmed by 3 bases and 1 base, with 13 bases remaining between them. The CDR3 sequence is 15 residues long. The CDR3: CASSSQGRAQETQYF. The CDR3 coding sequence is TGTGCCAGCAGCTCGCAGGGCAGGGCCCAAGAGACCCAGTACTTC.